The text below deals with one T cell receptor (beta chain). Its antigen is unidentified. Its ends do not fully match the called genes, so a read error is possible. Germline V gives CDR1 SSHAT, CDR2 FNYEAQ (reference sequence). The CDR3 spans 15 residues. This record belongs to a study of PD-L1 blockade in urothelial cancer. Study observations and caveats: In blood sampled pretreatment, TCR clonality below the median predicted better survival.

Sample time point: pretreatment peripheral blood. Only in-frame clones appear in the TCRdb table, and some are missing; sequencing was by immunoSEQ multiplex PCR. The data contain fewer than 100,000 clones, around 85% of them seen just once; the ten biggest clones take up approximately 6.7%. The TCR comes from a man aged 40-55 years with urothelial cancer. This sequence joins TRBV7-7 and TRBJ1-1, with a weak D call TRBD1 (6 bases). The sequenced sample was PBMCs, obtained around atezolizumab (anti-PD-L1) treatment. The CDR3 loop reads CASSLGGPSYALFFF. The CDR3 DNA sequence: TGTGCTAGCAGCTTAGGGGGGCCGTCCTATGCCCTTTTTTTCTTT.